These T cell receptor beta chains were read from a single sample in a study of shared clonotypes between healthy human individuals. The data were produced by immunoSEQ multiplex PCR, yet TCRdb's version contains in-frame clones alone and is incomplete. The repertoire holds roughly 2 million clones, less than 95% seen once, with roughly 1% in the top ten. Sequencing was done on a sample of naive CD8+ T cells sorted from blood. These receptors came from a young man in good health. Both conserved end residues are part of each CDR3. Each record gives: D gene, clone size, J gene, V gene, CDR3 protein, CDR3 DNA. The D gene is left open where the match is weak. Clone size is given for some rows only: seen once, a few or many times, or a class if the clone is expanded.

.	.	TRBJ2-1	TRBV28	CASSSQAEPPYNEQFF	TGTGCCAGCAGTTCCCAGGCAGAACCCCCCTACAATGAGCAGTTCTTC
.	.	TRBJ2-3	TRBV7-9	CASTTVGDTQYF	TGTGCCAGCACCACAGTAGGGGATACGCAGTATTTT
.	few	TRBJ1-2	TRBV18	CASSPDNYGYTF	TGTGCCAGCTCACCAGATAACTATGGCTACACCTTC
TRBD1	.	TRBJ2-3	TRBV27	CASSEGTASTDTQYF	TGTGCCAGCAGTGAAGGGACAGCTTCCACAGATACGCAGTATTTT
.	.	TRBJ2-6	TRBV7-3	CASSPRGGEAGANVLTF	TGTGCCAGCAGCCCCAGAGGCGGTGAGGCTGGGGCCAACGTCCTGACTTTC
TRBD1	.	TRBJ2-3	TRBV5-5	CASSLGQGPDTQYF	TGTGCCAGCAGCTTGGGACAGGGTCCAGATACGCAGTATTTT
.	.	TRBJ1-2	TRBV7-9	CASTLESVTQIYGYTF	TGTGCCAGCACCCTCGAGTCAGTTACTCAGATATATGGCTACACCTTC
TRBD1	.	TRBJ2-7	TRBV12-5	CASGHTGVGSYEQYF	TGTGCTAGTGGTCATACAGGGGTTGGTTCCTACGAGCAGTACTTC
.	.	TRBJ2-2	TRBV5-4	CASSFLSTGELFF	TGTGCCAGCAGCTTCCTAAGCACCGGGGAGCTGTTTTTT
.	.	TRBJ2-2	TRBV5-1	CASSLVGSGPGELFF	TGCGCCAGCAGCTTGGTTGGGTCGGGGCCCGGGGAGCTGTTTTTT
.	once	TRBJ2-3	TRBV27	CASSLLLGMGTDTQYF	TGTGCCAGCAGTTTATTGTTGGGGATGGGCACAGATACGCAGTATTTT
TRBD1	.	TRBJ1-2	TRBV29-1	CSVDGQGGNGYTF	TGCAGCGTTGACGGACAGGGAGGAAATGGCTACACCTTC
.	.	TRBJ1-4	TRBV7-9	CASSFVRAGEKLFF	TGTGCCAGCAGCTTCGTCAGGGCGGGTGAAAAACTGTTTTTT
.	.	TRBJ2-7	TRBV9	CASSVGGYSYEQYF	TGTGCCAGCAGCGTAGGAGGGTATTCCTACGAGCAGTACTTC
.	.	TRBJ2-7	TRBV6-5	CASSYAQGYEQYF	TGTGCCAGCAGTTACGCGCAGGGATACGAGCAGTACTTC
TRBD1	once	TRBJ1-5	TRBV9	CASSAQGALNQPQHF	TGTGCCAGCAGCGCACAGGGGGCACTTAATCAGCCCCAGCATTTT
.	.	TRBJ2-3	TRBV13	CASSPGTVDTQYF	TGTGCCAGCAGCCCGGGGACGGTCGATACGCAGTATTTT
.	.	TRBJ2-7	TRBV9	CASSVSPGSSYEQYF	TGTGCCAGCAGCGTCAGTCCTGGGAGCTCCTACGAGCAGTACTTC
.	.	TRBJ2-3	TRBV6-6	CASSYSPDTQYF	TGTGCCAGCAGTTACTCCCCCGATACGCAGTATTTT
.	.	TRBJ2-7	TRBV9	CASSVAGGGIYEQYF	TGTGCCAGCAGCGTAGCTGGGGGGGGCATATACGAGCAGTACTTC
.	.	TRBJ2-1	TRBV7-2	CASSLQDRAYNEQFF	TGTGCCAGCAGCTTACAGGACAGAGCCTACAATGAGCAGTTCTTC
.	.	TRBJ2-1	TRBV5-4	CASSPYGGSNVEQFF	TGTGCCAGCAGCCCCTACGGGGGCAGTAACGTTGAGCAGTTCTTC
.	.	TRBJ1-5	TRBV27	CASSLSVGKNQPQHF	TGTGCCAGCAGTTTATCGGTAGGCAAGAATCAGCCCCAGCATTTT
.	.	TRBJ2-3	TRBV11-2	CASSPEAGTDTQYF	TGTGCCAGCAGCCCTGAGGCGGGCACAGATACGCAGTATTTT
.	.	TRBJ2-3	TRBV10-2	CASSALVDTDTQYF	TGCGCCAGCAGTGCCTTGGTGGACACAGATACGCAGTATTTT
TRBD1	.	TRBJ2-7	TRBV4-3	CASSQERQGFYEQYF	TGCGCCAGCAGCCAAGAGAGACAGGGATTCTACGAGCAGTACTTC
.	once	TRBJ2-1	TRBV29-1	CSVVGLIGRPYNEQFF	TGCAGCGTTGTAGGTTTGATCGGCAGACCCTACAATGAGCAGTTCTTC
.	once	TRBJ2-2	TRBV4-1	CASSQGPGDTGELFF	TGCGCCAGCAGCCAAGGTCCGGGAGACACCGGGGAGCTGTTTTTT
TRBD2	.	TRBJ2-7	TRBV5-4	CASSAPASGTYEQYF	TGTGCCAGCAGCGCCCCGGCTAGCGGTACCTACGAGCAGTACTTC
TRBD2	.	TRBJ2-2	TRBV27	CASSLAGETGELFF	TGTGCCAGCAGTTTAGCGGGGGAAACCGGGGAGCTGTTTTTT
TRBD1	.	TRBJ2-7	TRBV12-5	CASGRTGGLYEQYF	TGTGCTAGTGGTAGGACAGGGGGCCTTTACGAGCAGTACTTC
.	.	TRBJ1-1	TRBV13	CASSPLTPHMNTEAFF	TGTGCCAGCAGCCCTCTTACACCCCACATGAACACTGAAGCTTTCTTT
.	.	TRBJ2-3	TRBV9	CASTVAQPADTQYF	TGTGCCAGCACCGTGGCCCAGCCGGCAGATACGCAGTATTTT
.	.	TRBJ2-7	TRBV6-6	CASSYRTYEQYF	TGTGCCAGCAGTTACAGGACCTACGAGCAGTACTTC
.	.	TRBJ2-7	TRBV28	CASSRTYEQYF	TGTGCCAGCAGTCGGACCTACGAGCAGTACTTC
.	.	TRBJ2-3	TRBV28	CASSLERTDTQYF	TGTGCCAGCAGTTTAGAACGTACAGATACGCAGTATTTT
TRBD1	.	TRBJ2-7	TRBV7-6	CASSLYTGVSYEQYF	TGTGCCAGCAGCTTATATACAGGGGTCTCCTACGAGCAGTACTTC
.	once	TRBJ2-7	TRBV27	CASSQGLGTSYEQYF	TGTGCCAGCAGCCAGGGACTGGGGACGTCCTACGAGCAGTACTTC
.	.	TRBJ1-5	TRBV5-8	CASSFFGANQPQHF	TGTGCCAGCAGCTTTTTCGGGGCGAACCAGCCCCAGCATTTT
.	few	TRBJ1-1	TRBV19	CASSKAGHTEAFF	TGTGCCAGTAGCAAGGCAGGGCACACTGAAGCTTTCTTT
TRBD1	.	TRBJ1-2	TRBV7-6	CASSLSGGGSGYTF	TGTGCCAGCAGCTTATCAGGGGGCGGCAGTGGCTACACCTTC
TRBD2	.	TRBJ2-2	TRBV7-2	CASSPVSGGSGELFF	TGTGCCAGCAGCCCAGTTAGCGGGGGGAGCGGGGAGCTGTTTTTT
TRBD2	.	TRBJ2-5	TRBV7-2	CASSDGGAWETQYF	TGTGCCAGCAGCGACGGGGGGGCCTGGGAGACCCAGTACTTC
TRBD1	.	TRBJ1-2	TRBV7-9	CASSLADRKYYGYTF	TGTGCCAGCAGCTTAGCGGACAGGAAGTACTATGGCTACACCTTC
.	.	TRBJ1-2	TRBV6-5	CASSPLGGSNYGYTF	TGTGCCAGCAGTCCACTCGGAGGATCTAACTATGGCTACACCTTC